Listed below are T cell receptor beta chains from one sample, sequenced in a study of T cell repertoires in cytomegalovirus infection. Each CDR3 protein is one row after TCRdb ran MiXCR on the reads. The data contain hundreds of thousands of distinct CDR3 sequences, 15% to 20% of them seen just once; the ten biggest clones take up about 12%. The sequencing input was PBMCs. The receptor set was obtained from a human donor in good health (CMV status not recorded). Some clones in this sample may be carry-over from other donors' samples. The CDR3 runs from the conserved cysteine through the conserved F or W.

>TRBV5-4
CASSLVSSGYNEQFF
>TRBV19
CASSTPGQGSEQYF
>TRBV10-2
CASRKQGLDEQFF
>TRBV3-1
CASSQEGGGEKAFF
>TRBV6-5
CASSPGAGAGRETQYF
>TRBV28
CASRQGSNQPQHF
>TRBV29-1
CSVEDTPNYGYTF
>TRBV19
CASSVGRLRAGNTEAFF
>TRBV20-1
CSARGGQNSYNEQFF
>TRBV2
CASSEFGLAGGPIGNEQFF
>TRBV3-1
CASSQDGRNQPQHF
>TRBV2
CATTLDSFYEQYF
>TRBV19
CASMRRGVAKNIQYF
>TRBV29-1
CSVGGQGYGYTF
>TRBV2
CASSEVGYGGANVLTF
>TRBV6-5
CASSYSVSRGQDGYTF
>TRBV6-5
CASSYGLSGNTIYF
>TRBV5-4
CASSPAGTGVNEQYF
>TRBV3-1
CASSQSGAGELFF
>TRBV28
CASSLTPGITKFGSGNTIYF
>TRBV12-3/TRBV12-4
CASSSAASGLTGELFF
>TRBV7-2
CASSSRQRPYEQYF
>TRBV12-3/TRBV12-4
CASSKGQPYEQYF
>TRBV7-2
CASSFAQVYNEQFF
>TRBV15
CATSGRSPGVAKNIQYF
>TRBV12-3/TRBV12-4
CASSWGTGNTEAFF
>TRBV10-1
CATRGVTDEQYF
>TRBV7-9
CASSLALLRGEQYF
>TRBV11-1
CASSFGTALTGELFF
>TRBV28
CASSTGLGHGYGYTF
>TRBV7-8
CASTRAGVRDTQYF
>TRBV15
CATRGNKKETQYF
>TRBV12-3/TRBV12-4
CASSFLEGPSEKLFF